What follows are 9 T cell receptor beta chains derived from one specimen sequenced in a study of OX40 agonist ivuxolimab in advanced cancers. This table comes from immunoSEQ multiplex PCR, and its TCRdb copy is limited to in-frame clones, with some not included. Among fewer than 45,000 clones listed, 74% were seen once. The specimen was CD4+ or CD8+ T cells sorted from blood, collected in a trial of the OX40 agonist ivuxolimab. All receptors derive from an adult with an advanced solid tumor such as melanoma, head and neck, liver or kidney cancer.

This clone was observed once. This chain joins TRBV4-1 and TRBJ2-3, with D possibly being TRBD1 (5 bases). Germline loops: CDR1 MGHRA, CDR2 YSYEKL. Trimming pared 1 base from V and 5 bases from J, leaving 10 bases between. The CDR3 contains 14 residues. CDR3 protein: CASSQGTTEDTQYF. The CDR3 DNA reads as TGCGCCAGCAGCCAAGGAACGACAGAAGATACGCAGTATTTT.

The V and J genes are TRBV10-2 and TRBJ1-1; D is unclear. V shed 4 bases and J shed 1 base, with 7 bases lying between them. The CDR3 totals 13 residues. Germline V gene lookup returns CDR1 WSHSY and CDR2 SAAADI. CDR3 DNA: TGCGCCAGCAGTGCTGCGGCGAACACTGAAGCTTTCTTT. Translated, it gives CASSAAANTEAFF.

J is TRBJ1-2 and V is TRBV19, with 7 bases identical to TRBD1. The CDR3 runs to 14 residues. With V trimmed by 9 bases and J by 2 bases, 9 bases remained unmatched. CDR1 is LNHDA, CDR2 SQIVND, per germline (reference sequence). The CDR3 region is CASAPVQGNYGYTF. The CDR3 coding sequence is TGTGCCAGCGCCCCGGTACAGGGGAACTATGGCTACACCTTC.

J is TRBJ1-1 and V is TRBV5-8; D ambiguous. Germline CDR1 is SGHTS and CDR2 is YDEGEE. Trimming stripped 0 bases from V and 0 bases from J, with 18 bases between. The CDR3 sequence is 18 residues long. The DNA of the CDR3 is TGTGCCAGCAGCTTGGAGGAGTGGCCGCTTCTCATGAACACTGAAGCTTTCTTT. This gives the protein CASSLEEWPLLMNTEAFF.

This clone came up a few times. This rearrangement joins TRBV25-1 to TRBJ1-4; D might be TRBD1 (5 bases). V lost 3 bases and J 7 bases, leaving 6 bases between the germline ends. The CDR3 spans 12 residues. CDR1 MGHDK and CDR2 SYGVNS come from the germline V gene. The CDR3 region has the DNA TGTGCCAGCAGTGACAGGGTTGAAAAACTGTTTTTT. Amino acids: CASSDRVEKLFF.

This clone was found once. This rearrangement joins TRBV11-2 to TRBJ1-1; D not certain. The V end lost 4 bases, the J end lost 10 bases, and 16 bases lay between the germline ends. The CDR3 totals 13 residues. Germline-derived CDR1 and CDR2 are SGHAT and FQNNGV. The CDR3 nucleotides read TGTGCCAGCAGCTCGGACGGCGGCTTTCGAGCTTTCTTT. Amino acids: CASSSDGGFRAFF.

By sample share, this clone is medium-sized (0.01 to 0.1%). The chain couples TRBV7-2 to TRBJ1-2; TRBD1 agrees at 9 bases. There are 13 residues in the CDR3. Germline CDR1 is SGHTA and CDR2 is FQGNSA. The V and J ends lost 6 bases and 8 bases, in that order; junction bases with no gene match: 7. The CDR3 DNA follows: TGTGCCAGCAGTGGGACAGGGTATCTCGGCTACACCTTC. This gives the protein CASSGTGYLGYTF. Full variable domain (remainder filled in from reference TRBV7-2 and TRBJ1-2): GAGVSQSPSNKVTEKGKDVELRCDPISGHTALYWYRQSLGQGLEFLIYFQGNSAPDKSGLPSDRFSAERTGGSVSTLTIQRTQQEDSAVYLCASSGTGYLGYTFGSGTRLTVV.

The gene calls are TRBV18 and TRBJ1-6; TRBD1 might be the D (5 bases). V lost 4 bases to trimming and J lost 3 bases, with 13 bases between them. CDR1 is KGHSH and CDR2 is LQKENI in the germline V gene. The CDR3 totals 16 residues. The CDR3 reads CASSLTGAHYNSPLHF. For the CDR3, the DNA is TGTGCCAGCTCACTAACAGGAGCTCACTATAATTCACCCCTCCACTTT. The full variable domain, rest sourced from reference TRBV18 and TRBJ1-6, is NAGVMQNPRHLVRRRGQEARLRCSPMKGHSHVYWYRQLPEEGLKFMVYLQKENIIDESGMPKERFSAEFPKEGPSILRIQQVVRGDSAAYFCASSLTGAHYNSPLHFGNGTRLTVT.

V gene TRBV6-6 combines with J gene TRBJ2-5; perhaps TRBD1 as D (6 bases). The ends were cut back, 1 base at V and 6 bases at J, with 9 bases in the middle. The CDR3 runs 13 residues. The germline V gene has CDR1 MNHNY and CDR2 SVGAGI (reference sequence). The CDR3 sequence: CASSYLDSQTQYF. The CDR3 DNA reads TGTGCCAGCAGTTACTTGGACAGTCAGACCCAGTACTTC.